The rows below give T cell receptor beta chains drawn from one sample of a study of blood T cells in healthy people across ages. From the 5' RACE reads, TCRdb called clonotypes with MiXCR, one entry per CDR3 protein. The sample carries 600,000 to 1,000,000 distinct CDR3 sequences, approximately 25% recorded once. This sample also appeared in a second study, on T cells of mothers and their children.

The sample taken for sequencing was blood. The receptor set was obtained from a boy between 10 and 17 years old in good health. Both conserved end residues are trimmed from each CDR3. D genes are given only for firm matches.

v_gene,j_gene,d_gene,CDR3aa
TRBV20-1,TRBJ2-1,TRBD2,SARDWTSGSQNEQF
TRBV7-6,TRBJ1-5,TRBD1,ASSSTGGYQPQH
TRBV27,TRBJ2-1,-,ASSLTSSLDEQF
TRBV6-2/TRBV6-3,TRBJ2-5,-,ASSYSGRRGRETQY
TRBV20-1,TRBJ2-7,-,SASGRGSYEQY
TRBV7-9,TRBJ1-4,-,ASTNWSNRAREKLF
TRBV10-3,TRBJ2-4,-,AISESTGWENIQY
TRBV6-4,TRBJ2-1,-,ASSDSNRGGLSNEQF
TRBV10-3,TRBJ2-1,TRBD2,AISAGLAGGSAYNEQF
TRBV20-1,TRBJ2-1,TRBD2,SARDLTSGRMDEQF
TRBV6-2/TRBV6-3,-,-,ASRAGPYEQY
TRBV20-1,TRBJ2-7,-,SAPTGFSYEQY
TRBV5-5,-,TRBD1,ASSTGTGLSYEQY
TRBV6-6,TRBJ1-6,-,ASSYGGRRDNSPLH
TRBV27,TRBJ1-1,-,ASSLDYWSVNTEAF
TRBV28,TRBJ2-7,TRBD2,ASSFLAVSYEQY
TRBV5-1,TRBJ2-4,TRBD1,ASSSGQGGKNIQY
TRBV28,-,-,ASSFWYEQY
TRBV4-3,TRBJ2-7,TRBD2,ASSQGLSGNYEQY
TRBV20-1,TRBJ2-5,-,SASQAATPRAETQY
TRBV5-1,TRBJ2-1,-,ASSSQLAASYNEQF
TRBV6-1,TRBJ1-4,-,ASNILGEPGEKLF
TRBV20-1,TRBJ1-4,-,SARELRYTNEKLF
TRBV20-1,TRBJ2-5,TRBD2,SATQTSGERGQY
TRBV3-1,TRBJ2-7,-,ASSQASTGSYEQY
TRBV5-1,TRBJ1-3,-,ASSETPSSGNTIY
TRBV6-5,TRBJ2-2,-,ASTAQNTGELF
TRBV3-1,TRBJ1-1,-,ASSLVGGSAEAF
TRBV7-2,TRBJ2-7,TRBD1,ASSLPTGTGYEQY
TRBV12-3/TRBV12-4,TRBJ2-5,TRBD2,ASSLTGREGTQY
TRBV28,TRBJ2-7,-,ASSLVLLGYEQY
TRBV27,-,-,ASSLSPGYEQY
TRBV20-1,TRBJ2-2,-,SASLLGENTGELF
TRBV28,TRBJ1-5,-,ASSSGTVAAQH
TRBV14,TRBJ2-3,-,ASSQDARPGGGPDTQY
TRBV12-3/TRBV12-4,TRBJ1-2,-,ASTIQGLGGYT